This T cell receptor beta chain was retrieved from a study of T cells in localized non-small cell lung cancer. Findings and caveats of the study: Clonality of T cells reached its maximum in uninvolved adjacent lung, surpassing tumor. As only one tumor region underwent sequencing, heterogeneity remains possible.

As concerns this clone: As yet, its antigen is unknown.

Data came from immunoSEQ multiplex PCR; TCRdb stores just in-frame clones and leaves some out. The data show over 10,000 clones, roughly 28% seen once. CDR1 and CDR2 (germline): LNHDA, SQIVND (reference sequence). Trimming cost V 2 bases and J 3 bases, with 7 bases left between them. The length of the CDR3 is 13 residues. The chain uses TRBV19 and TRBJ1-1; D is unresolved. The sample was lung tumor tissue, taken before any cancer treatment. The sequence came from a female donor over 55 with stage I lung adenocarcinoma. The DNA of the CDR3 is TGTGCCAGTAGTATACCCCCGGACACTGAAGCTTTCTTT. This sequence encodes CASSIPPDTEAFF.